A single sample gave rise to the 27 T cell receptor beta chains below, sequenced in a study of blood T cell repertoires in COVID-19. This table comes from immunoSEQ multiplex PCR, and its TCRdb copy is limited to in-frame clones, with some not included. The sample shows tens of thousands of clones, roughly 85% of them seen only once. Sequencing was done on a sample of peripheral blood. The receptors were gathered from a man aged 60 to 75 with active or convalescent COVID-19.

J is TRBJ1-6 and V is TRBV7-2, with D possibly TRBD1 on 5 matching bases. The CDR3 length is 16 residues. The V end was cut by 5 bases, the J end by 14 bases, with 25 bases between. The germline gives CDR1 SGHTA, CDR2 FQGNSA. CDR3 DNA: TGTGCCAGCAGCCTCGCACTGGGACTGCTATCGGGGGCCCTCCACTTT. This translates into CASSLALGLLSGALHF.

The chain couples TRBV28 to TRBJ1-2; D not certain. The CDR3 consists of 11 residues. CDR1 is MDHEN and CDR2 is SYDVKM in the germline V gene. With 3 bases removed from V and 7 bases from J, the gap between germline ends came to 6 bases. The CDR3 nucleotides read TGTGCCAGCAGTTTTAGCGGTGGCTACACCTTC. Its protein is CASSFSGGYTF.

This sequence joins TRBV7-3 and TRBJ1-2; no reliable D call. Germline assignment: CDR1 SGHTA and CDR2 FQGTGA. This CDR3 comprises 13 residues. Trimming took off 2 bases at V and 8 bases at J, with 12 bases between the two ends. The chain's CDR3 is CASSLGPGYGYTF. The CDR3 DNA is TGTGCCAGCAGCTTAGGCCCGGGTTACGGCTACACCTTC. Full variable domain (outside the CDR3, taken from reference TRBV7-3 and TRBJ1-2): GAGVSQTPSNKVTEKGKYVELRCDPISGHTALYWYRQSLGQGPEFLIYFQGTGAADDSGLPNDRFFAVRPEGSVSTLKIQRTERGDSAVYLCASSLGPGYGYTFGSGTRLTVV.

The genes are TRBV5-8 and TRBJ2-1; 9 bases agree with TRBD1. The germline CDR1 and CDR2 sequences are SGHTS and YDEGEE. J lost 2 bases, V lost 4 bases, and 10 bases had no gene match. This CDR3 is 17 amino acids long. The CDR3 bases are TGTGCCAGCAGCCTAGGGACAGGGAACCCCACCTACAATGAGCAGTTCTTC. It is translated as CASSLGTGNPTYNEQFF.

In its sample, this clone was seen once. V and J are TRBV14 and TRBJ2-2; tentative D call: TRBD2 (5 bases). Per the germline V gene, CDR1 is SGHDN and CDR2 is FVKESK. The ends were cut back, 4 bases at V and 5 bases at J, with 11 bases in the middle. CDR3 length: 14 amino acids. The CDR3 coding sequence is TGTGCCAGCAGCCCGCGGGTAGGGACCGGGGAGCTGTTTTTT. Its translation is CASSPRVGTGELFF.

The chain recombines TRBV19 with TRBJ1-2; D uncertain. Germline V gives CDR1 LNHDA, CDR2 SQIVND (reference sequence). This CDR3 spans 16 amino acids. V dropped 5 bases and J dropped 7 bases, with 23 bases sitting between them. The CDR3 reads CASSYTVLLNDGGYTF. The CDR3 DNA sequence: TGTGCCAGTAGTTACACAGTCCTTCTGAACGACGGTGGCTACACCTTC.

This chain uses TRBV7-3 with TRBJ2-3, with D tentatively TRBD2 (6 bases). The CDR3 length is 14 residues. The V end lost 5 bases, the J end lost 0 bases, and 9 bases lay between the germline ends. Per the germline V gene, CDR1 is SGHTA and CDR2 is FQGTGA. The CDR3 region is CASSPGTSTDTQYF. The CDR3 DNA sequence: TGTGCCAGCAGCCCAGGGACTAGCACAGATACGCAGTATTTT.

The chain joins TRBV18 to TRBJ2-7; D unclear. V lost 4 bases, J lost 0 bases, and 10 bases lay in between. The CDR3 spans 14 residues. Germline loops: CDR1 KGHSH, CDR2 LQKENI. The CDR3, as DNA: TGTGCCAGCTCACTCGGTGGTGCCTCCTACGAGCAGTACTTC. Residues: CASSLGGASYEQYF.

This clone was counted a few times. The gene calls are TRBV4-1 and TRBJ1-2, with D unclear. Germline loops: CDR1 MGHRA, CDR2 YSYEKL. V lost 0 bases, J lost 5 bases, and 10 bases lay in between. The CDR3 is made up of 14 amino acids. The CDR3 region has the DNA TGCGCCAGCAGCCAAGAATCGAGAAGTTATGGCTACACCTTC. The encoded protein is CASSQESRSYGYTF.

Written as DNA, the CDR3 is TGTGCCAGCGAGGGAGGGGGGCTTAGGTATGGCTACACCTTC. Translation gives CASEGGGLRYGYTF. The rearrangement joins TRBV28 to TRBJ1-2; maybe TRBD1 (6 bases). The CDR3 runs to 14 residues. Trimming removed 8 bases from V and 5 bases from J, with 18 bases in between. The germline V gene has CDR1 MDHEN and CDR2 SYDVKM.

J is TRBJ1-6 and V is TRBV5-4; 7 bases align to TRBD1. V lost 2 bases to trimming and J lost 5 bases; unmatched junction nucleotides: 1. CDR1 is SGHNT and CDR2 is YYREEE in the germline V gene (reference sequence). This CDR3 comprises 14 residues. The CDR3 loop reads CASSLDRDNSPLHF. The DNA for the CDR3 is TGTGCCAGCAGCTTAGACAGGGATAATTCACCCCTCCACTTT.

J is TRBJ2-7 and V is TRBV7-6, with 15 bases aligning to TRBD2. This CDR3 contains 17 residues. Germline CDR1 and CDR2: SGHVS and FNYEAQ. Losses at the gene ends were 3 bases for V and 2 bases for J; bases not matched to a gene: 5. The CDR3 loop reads CASSFLGTSGGPYEQYF. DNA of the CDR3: TGTGCCAGCAGCTTTTTGGGGACTAGCGGGGGGCCCTACGAGCAGTACTTC.

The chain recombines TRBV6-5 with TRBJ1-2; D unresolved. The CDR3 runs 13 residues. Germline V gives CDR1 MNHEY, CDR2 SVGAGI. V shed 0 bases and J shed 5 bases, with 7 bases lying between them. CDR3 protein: CASSYSEVYGYTF. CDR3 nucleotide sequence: TGTGCCAGCAGTTACTCGGAGGTTTATGGCTACACCTTC.

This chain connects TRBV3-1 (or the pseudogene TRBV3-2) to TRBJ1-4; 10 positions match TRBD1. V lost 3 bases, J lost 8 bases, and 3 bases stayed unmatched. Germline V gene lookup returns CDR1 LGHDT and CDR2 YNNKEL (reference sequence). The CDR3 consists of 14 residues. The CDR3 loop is CASSHGTGDEKLFF. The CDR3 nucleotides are TGTGCCAGCAGCCACGGGACAGGGGACGAAAAACTGTTTTTT.

DNA of the CDR3: TGTGCCAGCAGTGATCCCCCCCAGGGTGGGCTAGAGACCCAGTACTTC. It is translated as CASSDPPQGGLETQYF. The rearrangement joins TRBV25-1 to TRBJ2-5; D is perhaps TRBD1 (5 bases). The V and J ends lost 3 bases and 4 bases respectively, with 18 bases between them. Looked up from germline, CDR1 is MGHDK and CDR2 is SYGVNS. This CDR3 has 16 residues.

In nucleotides, the CDR3 is TGTGCCAGCAGCTACAGGGGACAAGAGACCCAGTACTTC. Residues: CASSYRGQETQYF. The chain employs TRBV7-9 and TRBJ2-5; 7 bases line up with TRBD1. V shed 4 bases, J shed 2 bases, and the junction held 1 base outside the gene matches. This CDR3 region has 13 residues. The germline V gene encodes CDR1 SEHNR and CDR2 FQNEAQ (reference sequence).

DNA for the CDR3: TGTGCCAGCAGTTTAAAAAAGACAGGGGGAGGGCAGCCCCAGCATTTT. Amino acids: CASSLKKTGGGQPQHF. This chain connects TRBV27 to TRBJ1-5; 9 bases match TRBD1. Germline lookup yields CDR1 MNHEY and CDR2 SMNVEV (reference sequence). V shed 2 bases and J 7 bases; nucleotides not matched to a gene: 9. The CDR3 is made up of 16 amino acids.

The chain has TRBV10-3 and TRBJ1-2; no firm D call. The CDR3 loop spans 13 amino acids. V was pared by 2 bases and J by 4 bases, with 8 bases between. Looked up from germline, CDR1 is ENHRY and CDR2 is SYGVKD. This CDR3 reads CAISEGQSYGYTF. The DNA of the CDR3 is TGTGCCATCAGTGAGGGTCAGTCCTATGGCTACACCTTC.

The CDR3 coding sequence is TGCGCCAGCAGCCCGCAGGCAGCGGGGGGAGAGACCCAGTACTTC. It encodes CASSPQAAGGETQYF. The gene calls are TRBV4-1 and TRBJ2-5; 9 bases line up with TRBD2. CDR1 is MGHRA, CDR2 YSYEKL, per germline. V lost 4 bases, J lost 4 bases, and 7 bases stayed unmatched. This CDR3 contains 15 residues.

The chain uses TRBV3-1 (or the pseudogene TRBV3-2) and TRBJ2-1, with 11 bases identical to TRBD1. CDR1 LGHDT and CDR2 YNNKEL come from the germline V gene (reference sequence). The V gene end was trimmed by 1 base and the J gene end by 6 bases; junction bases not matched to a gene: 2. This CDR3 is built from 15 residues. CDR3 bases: TGTGCCAGCAGCCAAGTCGGGACAGGGGGCAATGAGCAGTTCTTC. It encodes CASSQVGTGGNEQFF.

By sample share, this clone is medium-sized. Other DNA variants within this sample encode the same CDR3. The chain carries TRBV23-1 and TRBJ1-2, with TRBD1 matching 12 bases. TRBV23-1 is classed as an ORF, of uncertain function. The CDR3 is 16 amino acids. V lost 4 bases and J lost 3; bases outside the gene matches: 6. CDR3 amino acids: CASSRPGTGGYYGYTF. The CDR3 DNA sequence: TGCGCCAGCAGTCGACCCGGGACAGGGGGCTACTATGGCTACACCTTC.

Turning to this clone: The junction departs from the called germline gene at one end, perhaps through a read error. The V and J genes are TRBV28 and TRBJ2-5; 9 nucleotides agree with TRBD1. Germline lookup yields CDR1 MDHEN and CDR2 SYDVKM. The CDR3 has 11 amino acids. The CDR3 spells CASSLAGQGDF. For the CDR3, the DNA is TGTGCCAGCAGTTTAGCGGGACAGGGAGACTTC.

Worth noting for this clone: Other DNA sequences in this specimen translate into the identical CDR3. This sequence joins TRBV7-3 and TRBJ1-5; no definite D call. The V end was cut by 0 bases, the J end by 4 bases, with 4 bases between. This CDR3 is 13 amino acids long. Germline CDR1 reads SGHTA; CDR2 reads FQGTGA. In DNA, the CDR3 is TGTGCCAGCAGCTTAACTCCAAATCAGCCCCAGCATTTT. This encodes CASSLTPNQPQHF.

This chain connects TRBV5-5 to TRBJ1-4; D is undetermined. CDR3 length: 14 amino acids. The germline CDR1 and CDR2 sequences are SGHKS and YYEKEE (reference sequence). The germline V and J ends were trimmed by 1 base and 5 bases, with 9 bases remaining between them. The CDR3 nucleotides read TGTGCCAGCAGCTTGTCCAGAACAAATGAAAAACTGTTTTTT. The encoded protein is CASSLSRTNEKLFF.

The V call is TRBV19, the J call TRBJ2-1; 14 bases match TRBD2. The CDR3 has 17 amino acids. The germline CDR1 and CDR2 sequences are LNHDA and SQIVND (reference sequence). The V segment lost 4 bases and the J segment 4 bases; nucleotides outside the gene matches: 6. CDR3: CASSRLRTSGGYNEQFF. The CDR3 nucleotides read TGTGCCAGTAGTAGACTTAGGACTAGCGGGGGGTACAATGAGCAGTTCTTC.

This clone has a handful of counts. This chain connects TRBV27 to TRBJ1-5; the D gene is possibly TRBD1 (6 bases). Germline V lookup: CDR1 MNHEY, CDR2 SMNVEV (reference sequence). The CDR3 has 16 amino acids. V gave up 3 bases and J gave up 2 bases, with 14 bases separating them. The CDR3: CASSFYYRVGNQPQHF. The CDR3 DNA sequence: TGTGCCAGCAGTTTTTATTACAGGGTGGGCAATCAGCCCCAGCATTTT.

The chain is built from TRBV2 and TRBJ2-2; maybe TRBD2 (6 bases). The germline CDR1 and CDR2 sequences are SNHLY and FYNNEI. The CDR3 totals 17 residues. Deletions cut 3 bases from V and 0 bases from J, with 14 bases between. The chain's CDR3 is CASSESGGIANTGELFF. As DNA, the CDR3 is TGTGCCAGCAGTGAGTCAGGCGGGATCGCGAACACCGGGGAGCTGTTTTTT.